Listed here are 9 T cell receptor beta chains from one sample, sequenced in a study of T cell clonality in common variable immunodeficiency. This table comes from immunoSEQ multiplex PCR, and its TCRdb copy is limited to in-frame clones, with some not included. The sample is made up of 30,000 to 40,000 clones, none counted only once. Sequences were obtained from peripheral blood mononuclear cells. These receptors were taken from a person aged 18 to 69 in good health.

This clone was observed many times. The CDR3 extends 3 residues past the end of the read, so its final part is completed from the germline J gene. The V call is TRBV7-8, the J call TRBJ2-3; 9 bases are a match to TRBD2. J was trimmed by 0 bases and V by 9 bases; bases with no gene match: 4. From germline, CDR1 is SGHVS and CDR2 FQNEAQ. The CDR3 covers 14 residues. The CDR3 protein is CASLAGPSTDTQYF. CDR3 DNA (partial): TGTGCCAGTCTAGCGGGACCTAGCACAGATACG.

Only a few counts were recorded for this clone. The read gets to within 3 residues of the CDR3 end, and the germline J gene fills in the rest. The chain couples TRBV18 to TRBJ2-4, with a tentative D call TRBD2 (5 bases). The CDR3 sequence is 12 residues long. Germline V gene lookup returns CDR1 KGHSH and CDR2 LQKENI. CDR3 DNA, as far as it was read: TGTGCCAGCTCACCACCAGAGGGTGGT. Residues: CASSPPEGG. Given in full, the CDR3 is CASSPPEGGQYF. Supplemented by reference TRBV18 and TRBJ2-4, the full variable domain reads NAGVMQNPRHLVRRRGQEARLRCSPMKGHSHVYWYRQLPEEGLKFMVYLQKENIIDESGMPKERFSAEFPKEGPSILRIQQVVRGDSAAYFCASSPPEGGQYFGAGTRLSVL.

This clone occurred many times. The sequenced CDR3 bases are TGTGCCAGCTCAGGGACAGGGGAAGGCGGTTCACCC. This encodes CASSGTGEGGSP. The entire CDR3 sequence reads CASSGTGEGGSPLHF. This chain connects TRBV18 to TRBJ1-6; TRBD1 matches 10 bases. The read falls 3 residues short of the CDR3 end, and the missing part is taken from the germline J gene. The V segment lost 5 bases and the J segment 9 bases; nucleotides outside the gene matches: 7. This CDR3 comprises 15 residues. Germline-derived CDR1 and CDR2 are KGHSH and LQKENI.

Many counts were recorded for this clone. Coverage ceases 3 residues before the CDR3 finishes, and the germline J gene fills in the end. The V and J genes are TRBV10-3 and TRBJ2-2; unclear D gene. CDR1 is ENHRY, CDR2 SYGVKD, per germline. The CDR3 runs 16 residues. This CDR3 reads CAISENGPQMNEKLFF. Incomplete CDR3 DNA: TGTGCCATCAGTGAGAATGGTCCCCAGATGAATGAAAAG.

This clone was found many times. One junction end does not reproduce the germline sequence, and a read error may be involved. The read is 3 residues too short to cover the CDR3 end, so that end is filled in from the germline J gene. The chain has TRBV7-7 and TRBJ2-5; D is perhaps TRBD2 (6 bases). This CDR3 comprises 13 residues. Germline-derived CDR1 and CDR2 are SSHAT and FNYEAQ (reference sequence). CDR3 bases read: TGTGCTAGCAGCTTAGGAGGGGAAGAGACC. Protein product: CASSLGGEET. The full CDR3 protein is CASSLGGEETQYF.

This clone has ten or more counts. The read terminates 3 residues ahead of where the CDR3 ends, so the germline J gene completes it. V and J are TRBV18 and TRBJ1-5; TRBD1 agrees at 7 bases. The CDR3 covers 15 residues. Germline V CDR1 and CDR2: KGHSH, LQKENI. With V trimmed by 5 bases and J by 6 bases, 10 bases remained unmatched. Partial CDR3 DNA: TGTGCCAGCTCAGCCTCGGGGACAGCGGGTCAGCCC. It encodes CASSASGTAGQP. The CDR3 in full is CASSASGTAGQPQHF.

This clone came up many times. With the read ending 3 residues before the CDR3 end, the germline J gene is used to fill in that end. The V gene is TRBV12-3 or TRBV12-4, the J gene TRBJ1-2; weak D call: TRBD1 (6 bases). CDR3 size: 15 residues. CDR3 DNA (partial): TGTGCCAGCAGTTTTTATGGGGGCGACCTCGGGGGC. Translated, it gives CASSFYGGDLGG. The entire CDR3 is CASSFYGGDLGGYTF.

This clone has at least ten counts. With the read ending 3 residues before the CDR3 end, the germline J gene is used to fill in that end. This chain uses TRBV18 with TRBJ2-1, with 9 nucleotides matching TRBD2. The CDR3 length is 14 residues. Unmatched junction bases numbered 0, after V lost 0 bases and J lost 6 bases. Germline lookup yields CDR1 KGHSH and CDR2 LQKENI. The CDR3 loop is CASSPPGLANEQFF. CDR3 DNA (partial): TGTGCCAGCTCACCACCGGGACTAGCCAATGAG.

This clone showed up many times. Read sequence stops 3 residues before the CDR3 end, and the germline J gene provides the missing end. The gene calls are TRBV19 and TRBJ1-2; D might be TRBD1 (6 bases). This CDR3 is built from 13 residues. Germline V CDR1 and CDR2: LNHDA, SQIVND (reference sequence). Deletions cut 4 bases from V and 7 bases from J, with 13 bases between. Incomplete CDR3 DNA: TGTGCCAGTAGTACAGGCAGGGGACGTGGC. Its protein is CASSTGRGRG. The whole CDR3 region reads CASSTGRGRGYTF.